This T cell receptor beta chain came from a study of blood T cell repertoires in COVID-19. The repertoire was sequenced with immunoSEQ multiplex PCR; TCRdb's copy has only in-frame clones and lacks some. The sample lists around 260,000 clones, about nine tenths occurring once. This CDR3 comprises 16 residues. Losses at the gene ends were 2 bases for V and 6 bases for J; bases not matched to a gene: 10. CDR1 is MNHEY and CDR2 is SMNVEV in the germline V gene (reference sequence). Material: peripheral blood. This clonotype was obtained from a woman aged 40 to 50 who had recovered from COVID-19. This chain uses TRBV27 with TRBJ2-7; 10 bases map to TRBD2. As DNA, the CDR3 is TGTGCCAGCAGTTTAACGCAGTCCGGACTAGCGGCCGAGCAGTACTTC. It specifies CASSLTQSGLAAEQYF.